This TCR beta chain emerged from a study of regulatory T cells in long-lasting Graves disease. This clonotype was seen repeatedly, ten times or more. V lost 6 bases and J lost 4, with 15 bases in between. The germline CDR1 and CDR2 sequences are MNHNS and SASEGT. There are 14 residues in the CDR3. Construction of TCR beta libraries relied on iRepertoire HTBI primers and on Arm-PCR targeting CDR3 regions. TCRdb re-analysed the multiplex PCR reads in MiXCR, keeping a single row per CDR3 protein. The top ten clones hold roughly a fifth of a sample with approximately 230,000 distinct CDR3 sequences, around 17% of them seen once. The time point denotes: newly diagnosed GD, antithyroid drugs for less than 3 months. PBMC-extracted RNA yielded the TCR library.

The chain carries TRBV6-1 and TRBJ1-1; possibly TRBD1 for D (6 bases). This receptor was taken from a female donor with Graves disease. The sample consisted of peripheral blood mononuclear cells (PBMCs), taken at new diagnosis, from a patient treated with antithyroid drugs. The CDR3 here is CASSPQGWITEAFF. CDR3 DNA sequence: TGTGCCAGCAGCCCACAGGGTTGGATCACTGAAGCTTTCTTT.